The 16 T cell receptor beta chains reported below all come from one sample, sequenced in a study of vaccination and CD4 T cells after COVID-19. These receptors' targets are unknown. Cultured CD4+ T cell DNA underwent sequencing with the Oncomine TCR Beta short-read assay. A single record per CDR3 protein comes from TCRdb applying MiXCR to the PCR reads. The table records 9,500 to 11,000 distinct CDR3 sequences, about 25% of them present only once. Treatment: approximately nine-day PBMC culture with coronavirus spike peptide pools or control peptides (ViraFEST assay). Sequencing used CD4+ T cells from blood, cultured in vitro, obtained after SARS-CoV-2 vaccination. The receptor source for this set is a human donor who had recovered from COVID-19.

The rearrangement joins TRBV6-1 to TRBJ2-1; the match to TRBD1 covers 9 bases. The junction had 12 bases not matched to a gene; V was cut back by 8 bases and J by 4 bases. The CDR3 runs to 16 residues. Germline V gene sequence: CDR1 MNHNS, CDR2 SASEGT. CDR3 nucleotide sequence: TGTGCCAGCGGTCTGAAGACCGGGACAGGGTACAATGAGCAGTTCTTC. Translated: CASGLKTGTGYNEQFF.

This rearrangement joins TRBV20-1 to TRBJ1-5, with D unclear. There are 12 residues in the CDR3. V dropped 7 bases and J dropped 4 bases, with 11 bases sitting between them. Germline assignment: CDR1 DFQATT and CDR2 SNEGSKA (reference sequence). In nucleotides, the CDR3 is TGCAGTGGCTACGCGGGGAATCAGCCCCAGCATTTT. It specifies CSGYAGNQPQHF.

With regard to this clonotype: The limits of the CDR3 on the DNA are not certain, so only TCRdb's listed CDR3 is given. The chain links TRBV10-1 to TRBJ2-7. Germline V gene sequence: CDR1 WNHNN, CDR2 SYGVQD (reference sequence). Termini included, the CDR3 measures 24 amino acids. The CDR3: CASTNQTSMYLCASSLRQAYEQYF.

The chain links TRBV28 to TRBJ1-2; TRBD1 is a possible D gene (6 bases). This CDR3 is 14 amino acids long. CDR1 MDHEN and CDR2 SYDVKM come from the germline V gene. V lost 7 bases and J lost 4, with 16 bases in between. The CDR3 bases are TGTGCCAGCAACTCCCAGGGGCAAGGCTATGGCTACACCTTC. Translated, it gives CASNSQGQGYGYTF.

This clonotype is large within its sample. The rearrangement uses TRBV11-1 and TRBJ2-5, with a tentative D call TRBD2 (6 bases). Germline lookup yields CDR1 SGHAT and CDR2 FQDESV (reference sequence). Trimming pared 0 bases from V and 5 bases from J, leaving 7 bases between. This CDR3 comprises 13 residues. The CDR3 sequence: CASSLAGLETQYF. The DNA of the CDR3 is TGTGCCAGCAGCTTAGCGGGACTGGAGACCCAGTACTTC.

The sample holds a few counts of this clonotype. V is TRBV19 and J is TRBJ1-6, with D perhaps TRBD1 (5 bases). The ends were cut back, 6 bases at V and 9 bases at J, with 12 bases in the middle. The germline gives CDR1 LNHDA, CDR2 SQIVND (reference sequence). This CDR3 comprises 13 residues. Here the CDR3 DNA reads TGTGCCAGTAGCTGGGGGGGGAGTTCACCCCTCCACTTT. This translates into CASSWGGSSPLHF.

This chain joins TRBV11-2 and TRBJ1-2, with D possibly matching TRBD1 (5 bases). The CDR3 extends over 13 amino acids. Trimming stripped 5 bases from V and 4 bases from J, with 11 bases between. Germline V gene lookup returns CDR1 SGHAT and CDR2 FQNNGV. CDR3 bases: TGTGCCAGCAGCCCGGGGCAGGCCTATGGCTACACCTTC. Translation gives CASSPGQAYGYTF. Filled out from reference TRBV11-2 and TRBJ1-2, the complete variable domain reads EAGVAQSPRYKIIEKRQSVAFWCNPISGHATLYWYQQILGQGPKLLIQFQNNGVVDDSQLPKDRFSAERLKGVDSTLKIQPAKLEDSAVYLCASSPGQAYGYTFGSGTRLTVV.

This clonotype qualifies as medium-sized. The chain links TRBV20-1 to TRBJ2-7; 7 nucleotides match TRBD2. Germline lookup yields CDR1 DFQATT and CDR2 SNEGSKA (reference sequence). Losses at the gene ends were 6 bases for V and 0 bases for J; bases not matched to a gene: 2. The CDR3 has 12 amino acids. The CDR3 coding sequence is TGCAGTGCCCTAGCGGACTCCTACGAGCAGTACTTC. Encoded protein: CSALADSYEQYF.

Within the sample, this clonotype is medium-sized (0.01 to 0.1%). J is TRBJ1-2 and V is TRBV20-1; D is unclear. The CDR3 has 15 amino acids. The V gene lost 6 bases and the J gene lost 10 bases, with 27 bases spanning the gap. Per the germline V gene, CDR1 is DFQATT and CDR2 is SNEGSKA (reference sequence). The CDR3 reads CSATNHRRPVNDYTF. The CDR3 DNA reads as TGCAGTGCCACAAACCATAGACGGCCCGTCAACGACTACACCTTC.

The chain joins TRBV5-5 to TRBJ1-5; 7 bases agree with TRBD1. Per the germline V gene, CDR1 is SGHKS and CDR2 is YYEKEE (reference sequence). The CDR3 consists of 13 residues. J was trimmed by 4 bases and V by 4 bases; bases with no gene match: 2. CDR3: CASSPDRNQPQHF. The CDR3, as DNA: TGTGCCAGCAGCCCGGACAGGAATCAGCCCCAGCATTTT.

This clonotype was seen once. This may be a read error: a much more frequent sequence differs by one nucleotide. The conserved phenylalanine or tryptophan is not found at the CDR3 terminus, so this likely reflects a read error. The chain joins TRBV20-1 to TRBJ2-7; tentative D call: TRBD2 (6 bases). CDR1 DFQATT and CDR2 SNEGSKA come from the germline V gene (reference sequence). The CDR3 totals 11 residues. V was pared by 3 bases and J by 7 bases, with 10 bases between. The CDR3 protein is CSASGSGEQYL. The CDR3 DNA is TGCAGTGCTAGCGGGAGCGGGGAGCAGTACCTC.

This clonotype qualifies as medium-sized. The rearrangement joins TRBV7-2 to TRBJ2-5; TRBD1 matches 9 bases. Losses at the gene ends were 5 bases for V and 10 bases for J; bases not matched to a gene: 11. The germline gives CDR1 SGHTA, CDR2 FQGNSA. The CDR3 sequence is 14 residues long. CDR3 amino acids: CASSTGTGQWGQYF. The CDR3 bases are TGTGCCAGCAGCACGGGGACAGGGCAATGGGGCCAGTACTTC. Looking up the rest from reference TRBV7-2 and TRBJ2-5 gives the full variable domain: GAGVSQSPSNKVTEKGKDVELRCDPISGHTALYWYRQSLGQGLEFLIYFQGNSAPDKSGLPSDRFSAERTGGSVSTLTIQRTQQEDSAVYLCASSTGTGQWGQYFGPGTRLLVL.

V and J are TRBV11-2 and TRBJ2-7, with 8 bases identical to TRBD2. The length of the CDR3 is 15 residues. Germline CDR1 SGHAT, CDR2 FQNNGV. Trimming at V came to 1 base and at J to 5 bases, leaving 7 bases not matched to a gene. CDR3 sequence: CASSLAPAGVHEQYF. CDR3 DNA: TGTGCCAGCAGCTTAGCCCCAGCGGGAGTTCACGAGCAGTACTTC.

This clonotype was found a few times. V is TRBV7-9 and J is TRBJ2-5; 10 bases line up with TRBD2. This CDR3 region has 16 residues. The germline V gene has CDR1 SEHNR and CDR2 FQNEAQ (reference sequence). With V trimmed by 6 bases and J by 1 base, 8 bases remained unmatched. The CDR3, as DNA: TGTGCCAGCAGACGATGGGCTAGCGGGGGCCAAGAGACCCAGTACTTC. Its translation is CASRRWASGGQETQYF.

The CDR3 DNA follows: TGTGCCAGTAGTTTGCGCGGGGGGGCGTACAATGAGCAGTTCTTC. It is translated as CASSLRGGAYNEQFF. V usage is TRBV19 and J usage is TRBJ2-1; 9 nucleotides agree with TRBD2. This CDR3 has 15 residues. Germline lookup yields CDR1 LNHDA and CDR2 SQIVND (reference sequence). V shed 5 bases and J 4 bases; nucleotides not matched to a gene: 6.

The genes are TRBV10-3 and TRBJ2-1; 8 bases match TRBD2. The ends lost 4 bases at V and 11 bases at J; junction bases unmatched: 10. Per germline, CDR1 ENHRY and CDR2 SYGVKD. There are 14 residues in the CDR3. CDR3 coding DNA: TGTGCCATCAGTGGGCCAATTCTAGCGGGCAAGCAGTTCTTC. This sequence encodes CAISGPILAGKQFF.